The 6 T cell receptor beta chains listed next were all sequenced from one sample in a study of cytomegalovirus exposure and HLA in healthy donors. Use of 60 Vbeta and 13 Jbeta primers characterized the PCR. Method: immunoSEQ multiplex PCR; TCRdb's copy keeps in-frame clones and lacks some. This repertoire shows 150,000 to 200,000 clones, over 70% found once; its top ten account for around 4.5%. Sequenced sample: PBMCs. Every receptor here comes from a man aged 25-40 years in good health and CMV-seronegative.

The chain has TRBV13 and TRBJ2-5; D is ambiguous. Between the trimmed V and J ends, which lost 5 bases and 5 bases, there was a span of 18 bases. The CDR3 sequence is 15 residues long. The germline V gene encodes CDR1 PRHDT and CDR2 FYEKMQ (reference sequence). CDR3 sequence (DNA): TGTGCCAGCAGCCCTCCACGGAGAGGTGCGGAGACCCAGTACTTC. This encodes CASSPPRRGAETQYF. The full variable domain, completed using reference TRBV13 and TRBJ2-5, is AAGVIQSPRHLIKEKRETATLKCYPIPRHDTVYWYQQGPGQDPQFLISFYEKMQSDKGSIPDRFSAQQFSDYHSELNMSSLELGDSALYFCASSPPRRGAETQYFGPGTRLLVL.

This chain connects TRBV4-1 to TRBJ1-1, with D hard to call. Germline assignment: CDR1 MGHRA and CDR2 YSYEKL. Trimming stripped 1 base from V and 6 bases from J, with 18 bases between. The CDR3 length is 16 residues. The CDR3 loop reads CASSQVGSRQRAEAFF. Written as DNA, the CDR3 is TGCGCCAGCAGCCAAGTGGGAAGTAGGCAGAGGGCTGAAGCTTTCTTT.

Regarding this clone: The junction shows a germline mismatch at one end, possibly a read error. The chain links TRBV5-1 to TRBJ2-7; 7 bases are a match to TRBD2. The CDR3 runs 17 residues. The germline gives CDR1 SGHRS, CDR2 YFSETQ. The CDR3 sequence is CACSLLNLGRRDDEQYF. The CDR3 coding sequence is TGCGCCTGCAGCTTGTTGAACCTCGGGAGGAGGGACGACGAGCAGTACTTC.

The chain has TRBV5-1 and TRBJ2-3; 8 bases map to TRBD1. V shed 3 bases, J shed 3 bases, and the junction held 6 bases outside the gene matches. CDR3 length: 15 amino acids. Germline V CDR1 and CDR2: SGHRS, YFSETQ. CDR3 region: CASSSGQGGTDTQYF. The DNA for the CDR3 is TGCGCCAGCAGCTCCGGACAGGGTGGAACAGATACGCAGTATTTT.

This chain links TRBV28 with TRBJ1-2; D is unresolved. Per the germline V gene, CDR1 is MDHEN and CDR2 is SYDVKM. This CDR3 has 12 residues. Trimming shortened V by 6 bases and J by 8 bases, and 13 bases separated the two germline ends. In DNA, the CDR3 is TGTGCCAGCAGGGTTAGCCGGGAGGGCTACACCTTC. This encodes CASRVSREGYTF.

The CDR3 DNA follows: TGTGCCAGCAGCTTTCCGGGACAGGAGAGGAACGGGGAGCTGTTTTTT. The encoded protein is CASSFPGQERNGELFF. The chain combines TRBV7-6 with TRBJ2-2; TRBD1 aligns across 8 bases. V shed 3 bases and J 7 bases; nucleotides not matched to a gene: 10. The germline V gene encodes CDR1 SGHVS and CDR2 FNYEAQ. The CDR3 has 16 amino acids.